This is a list of T cell receptor beta chains from one sample in a study of cytomegalovirus exposure and HLA in healthy donors. Using immunoSEQ multiplex PCR, the repertoire was profiled, and TCRdb retains in-frame clones only, with some absent. The repertoire includes about 130,000 clones, 95% to 96% of them detected once, and about 1.7% sits in the top ten. Material: PBMCs. These receptors were taken from a man aged 18 to 29 in good health and CMV-seronegative. The CDR3 runs from the conserved cysteine through the conserved F or W. D genes are given only for firm matches.

d_call j_call v_call cdr3_aa
- TRBJ2-5 TRBV6-1 CASSEQAGWETQYF
- TRBJ2-2 TRBV6-5 CASSYSAGAGELFF
TRBD1 TRBJ1-2 TRBV6-6 CASSYSGQGASGYTF
TRBD2 TRBJ2-3 TRBV19 CASSTLLAGGNTQYF
TRBD1 TRBJ1-5 TRBV19 CASSIEWGTGGNQPQHF
- TRBJ2-7 TRBV27 CASSYSRISAYEQYF
TRBD2 TRBJ2-7 TRBV28 CASSSSYGEGPHEQYF
TRBD2 TRBJ2-5 TRBV27 CASSLKPGLIQETQYF
- TRBJ2-2 TRBV9 CASSRANTGELFF
- TRBJ2-6 TRBV2 CASKAGRSGANVLTF
- TRBJ1-5 TRBV27 CASSLSNSGNQPQHF
- TRBJ2-5 TRBV19 CASSMLASQETQYF
TRBD2 TRBJ2-7 TRBV7-3 CASSLTSGSGYEQYF